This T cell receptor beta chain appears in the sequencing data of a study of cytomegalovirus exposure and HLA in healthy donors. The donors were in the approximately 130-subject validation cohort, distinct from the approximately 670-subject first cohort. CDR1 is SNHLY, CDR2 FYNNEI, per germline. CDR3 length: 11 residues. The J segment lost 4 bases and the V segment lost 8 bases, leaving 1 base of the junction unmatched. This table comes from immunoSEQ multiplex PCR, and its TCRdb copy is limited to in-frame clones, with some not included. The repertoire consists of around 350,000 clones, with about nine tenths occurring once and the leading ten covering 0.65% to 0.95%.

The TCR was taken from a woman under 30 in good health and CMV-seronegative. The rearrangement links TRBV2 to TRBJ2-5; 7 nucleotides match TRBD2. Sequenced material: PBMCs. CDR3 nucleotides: TGTGCCAGCGGGGGGGGAGAGACCCAGTACTTC. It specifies CASGGGETQYF.